This T cell receptor (beta chain) is drawn from a study of post-analysis software for immune sequencing data. Overall study context: Recorded subtypes: relapsing-remitting, secondary progressive, progressive-relapsing; some patients unannotated. General study points: Controls significantly exceeded multiple sclerosis patients in normalized Chao1 diversity.

Prepared libraries of TCR beta cDNA carried unique molecular identifiers. Input amounts of about 0.85 to 10 million T cells were used. These gave roughly 0.5 million cDNA molecules, so each molecule approximated one T cell. TCRdb redid the calling of the PCR reads with MiXCR, one entry per CDR3 protein. The sample lists over 150,000 distinct CDR3 sequences; around 28% were seen once. This clonotype occurred a few times. Its specificity is not known. This TCR came from a girl aged 10-17 years with multiple sclerosis. Material: blood.

The CDR3 loop reads CASSLGRAGGANVLTF. Here the CDR3 DNA reads TGCGCCAGCAGCTTGGGACGAGCGGGAGGTGCCAACGTCCTGACTTTC. The rearrangement joins TRBV5-1 to TRBJ2-6, with TRBD2 matching over 9 bases. The CDR3 is 16 amino acids. V shed 0 bases and J 7 bases; nucleotides not matched to a gene: 5. Germline assignment: CDR1 SGHRS and CDR2 YFSETQ.